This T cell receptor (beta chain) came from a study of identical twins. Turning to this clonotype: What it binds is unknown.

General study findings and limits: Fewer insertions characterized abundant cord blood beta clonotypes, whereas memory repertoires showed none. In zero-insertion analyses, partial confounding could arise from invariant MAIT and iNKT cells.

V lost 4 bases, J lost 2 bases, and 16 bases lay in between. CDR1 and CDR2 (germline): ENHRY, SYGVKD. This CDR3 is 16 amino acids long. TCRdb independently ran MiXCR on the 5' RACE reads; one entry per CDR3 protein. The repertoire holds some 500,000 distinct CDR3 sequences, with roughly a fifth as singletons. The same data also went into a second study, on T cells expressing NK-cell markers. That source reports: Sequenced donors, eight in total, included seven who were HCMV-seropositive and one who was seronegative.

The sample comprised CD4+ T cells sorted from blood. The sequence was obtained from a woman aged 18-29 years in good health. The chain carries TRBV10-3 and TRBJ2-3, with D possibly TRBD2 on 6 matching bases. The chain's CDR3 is CAISVSGLQPTDTQYF. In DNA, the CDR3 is TGTGCCATCAGTGTCTCGGGACTCCAGCCCACAGATACGCAGTATTTT.